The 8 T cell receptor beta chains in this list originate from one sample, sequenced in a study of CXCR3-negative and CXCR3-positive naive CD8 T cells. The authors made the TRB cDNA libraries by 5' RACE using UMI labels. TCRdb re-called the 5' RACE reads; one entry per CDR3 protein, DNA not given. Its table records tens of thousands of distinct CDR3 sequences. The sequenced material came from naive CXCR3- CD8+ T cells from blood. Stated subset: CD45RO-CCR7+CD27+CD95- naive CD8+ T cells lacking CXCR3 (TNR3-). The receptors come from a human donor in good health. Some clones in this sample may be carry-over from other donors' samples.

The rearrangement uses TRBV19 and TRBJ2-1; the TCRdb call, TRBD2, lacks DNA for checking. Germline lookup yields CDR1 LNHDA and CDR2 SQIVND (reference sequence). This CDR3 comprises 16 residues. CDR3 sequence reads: CASSKELAGVNNEQFF.

This CDR3 reads CASSPDGPGLISYEQYF. J is TRBJ2-7 and V is TRBV7-2; TCRdb names TRBD2, which stays unverified in the absence of DNA. CDR1 SGHTA and CDR2 FQGNSA come from the germline V gene. The CDR3 contains 17 residues.

The CDR3 here is CASSLGGYSSDTQYF. This chain connects TRBV7-2 to TRBJ2-3. The germline V gene has CDR1 SGHTA and CDR2 FQGNSA. This CDR3 is 15 amino acids long.

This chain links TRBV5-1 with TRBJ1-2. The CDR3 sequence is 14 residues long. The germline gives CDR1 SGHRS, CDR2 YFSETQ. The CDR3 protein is CASSLGTANYGYTF. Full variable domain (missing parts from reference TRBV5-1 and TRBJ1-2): KAGVTQTPRYLIKTRGQQVTLSCSPISGHRSVSWYQQTPGQGLQFLFEYFSETQRNKGNFPGRFSGRQFSNSRSEMNVSTLELGDSALYLCASSLGTANYGYTFGSGTRLTVV.

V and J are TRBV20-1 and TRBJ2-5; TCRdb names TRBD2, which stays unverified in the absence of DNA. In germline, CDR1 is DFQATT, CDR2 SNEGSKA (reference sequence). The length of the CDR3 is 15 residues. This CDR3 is CSARALAGAQETQYF.

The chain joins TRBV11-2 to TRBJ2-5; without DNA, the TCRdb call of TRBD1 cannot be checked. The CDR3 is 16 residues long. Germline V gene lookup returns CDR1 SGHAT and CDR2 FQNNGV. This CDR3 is CASSLGTVPYQETQYF.

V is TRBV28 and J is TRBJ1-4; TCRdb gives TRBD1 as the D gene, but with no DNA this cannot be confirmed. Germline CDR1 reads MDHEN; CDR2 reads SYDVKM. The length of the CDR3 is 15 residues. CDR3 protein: CASSKQQGADEKLFF.

CDR3 sequence: CASSPSGLALGETQYF. The V and J genes are TRBV5-6 and TRBJ2-5; TCRdb returns TRBD2, unconfirmable since there is no DNA. Per germline, CDR1 SGHDT and CDR2 YYEEEE. The CDR3 length is 16 residues.